The 9 T cell receptor beta chains presented below share a single source sample, sequenced in a study of cytomegalovirus exposure and HLA in healthy donors. PCR amplification relied on 60 Vbeta primers (plus 13 Jbeta primers). The assay was immunoSEQ multiplex PCR, and TCRdb's table has in-frame clones only and misses some. The repertoire holds roughly 97,000 clones, with about 9.4% as singletons. The sample comprised PBMCs. The receptors originated from a man in his forties or fifties in good health and CMV-seropositive.

The table lists this clone with a few counts. The chain carries TRBV19 and TRBJ2-1; a weak D match, TRBD2 (6 bases). This CDR3 comprises 13 residues. Germline V gives CDR1 LNHDA, CDR2 SQIVND (reference sequence). V lost 3 bases and J lost 10, with 13 bases in between. CDR3 residues: CASSMNGGDEQFF. The CDR3 DNA follows: TGTGCCAGTAGTATGAATGGAGGGGACGAGCAGTTCTTC.

The chain carries TRBV29-1 and TRBJ2-1, with TRBD2 matching over 10 bases. Unmatched junction bases numbered 0, after V lost 0 bases and J lost 7 bases. Germline lookup yields CDR1 SQVTM and CDR2 ANQGSEA. The CDR3 has 13 residues. The CDR3: CSVEETSGNEQFF. The CDR3 DNA is TGCAGCGTTGAAGAGACTAGCGGGAATGAGCAGTTCTTC.

The rearrangement links TRBV6-1 to TRBJ1-5, with TRBD1 matching 8 bases. Germline V lookup: CDR1 MNHNS, CDR2 SASEGT. V lost 0 bases to trimming and J lost 5 bases; unmatched junction nucleotides: 9. The CDR3 totals 17 residues. CDR3: CASSEAAYTGGHQPQHF. CDR3 bases: TGTGCCAGCAGTGAAGCGGCCTACACAGGGGGGCATCAGCCCCAGCATTTT.

The J gene is TRBJ2-3, the V gene TRBV19, with D perhaps matching TRBD2 (6 bases). CDR3 length: 17 residues. Germline V gene lookup returns CDR1 LNHDA and CDR2 SQIVND (reference sequence). Trimming pared 3 bases from V and 2 bases from J, leaving 18 bases between. This chain's CDR3 is CASSIYWAGSYTDTQYF. The CDR3 nucleotides are TGTGCCAGTAGTATTTATTGGGCGGGATCCTACACAGATACGCAGTATTTT.

This sequence joins TRBV7-3 and TRBJ2-1; maybe TRBD2 (5 bases). Germline CDR1 and CDR2: SGHTA and FQGTGA. This CDR3 is built from 13 residues. Trimming removed 4 bases at V and 8 bases at J, with 12 bases between. CDR3 sequence (DNA): TGTGCCAGCAGCTCCACGGGGTGGGATGAGCAGTTCTTC. Protein: CASSSTGWDEQFF.

The chain employs TRBV6-1 and TRBJ2-2, with 7 positions matching TRBD1. After removal of 5 bases from V and 5 bases from J, the junction contained 5 bases not matched to a gene. Germline CDR1 is MNHNS and CDR2 is SASEGT. This CDR3 has 14 residues. The CDR3 bases are TGTGCCAGCAGTTTCCTACAGGGGACCGGGGAGCTGTTTTTT. It is translated as CASSFLQGTGELFF.

The chain joins TRBV28 to TRBJ1-1, with 7 bases fitting TRBD1. Trimming at V came to 6 bases and at J to 0 bases, leaving 13 bases not matched to a gene. The germline V gene has CDR1 MDHEN and CDR2 SYDVKM. CDR3 size: 17 residues. This CDR3 reads CASSPNRARGMNTEAFF. In DNA, the CDR3 is TGTGCCAGCAGCCCCAATCGAGCCAGGGGGATGAACACTGAAGCTTTCTTT.

This clone was counted a few times. The J gene is TRBJ1-5, the V gene TRBV7-2; unclear D gene. The germline CDR1 and CDR2 sequences are SGHTA and FQGNSA. V lost 3 bases and J lost 7, with 7 bases in between. The CDR3 runs 12 residues. For the CDR3, the DNA is TGTGCCAGCAGCTTTTATCGGCAGCCCCAGCATTTT. Encoded protein: CASSFYRQPQHF.

V is TRBV29-1 and J is TRBJ1-1, with 9 nucleotides matching TRBD1. Germline trimming cut 6 bases from V and 10 bases from J; bases unmatched to any gene: 3. Germline V gene lookup returns CDR1 SQVTM and CDR2 ANQGSEA. The CDR3 is 10 amino acids. The CDR3 region has the DNA TGCAGCGTGGAACAGGGGGCAGCTTTCTTT. As protein: CSVEQGAAFF.